The sequence of this T cell receptor (beta chain) was determined in a study of blood T cell repertoires in COVID-19. The wider study: Acute and convalescent COVID-19 specimens originated in the United States, Italy and Spain. T cells, B-cell-depleted T cells, or PBMCs supplied cDNA or gDNA.

How the authors handled the data: By means of reference gene primer amplification, nucleated cell counts were estimated. Measured with immunoSEQ multiplex PCR; TCRdb has only the in-frame clones, and not every one. V, J and clone size are those of that table, while D and trimming were read from the DNA. The data show about 210,000 clones, with about 90% seen just once and 0.95% to 1.5% held by the top ten. CDR3 length equals 16 residues. Trimming pared 7 bases from V and 7 bases from J, leaving 24 bases between. Germline loops: CDR1 SGHRS, CDR2 YFSETQ. The sample consisted of peripheral blood. V usage is TRBV5-1 and J usage is TRBJ1-3; D may be TRBD1 (5 bases). The receptor's source is a man in his thirties or forties with acute or convalescent COVID-19. The CDR3 spells CASFPGVGGGRNTIYF. The CDR3 DNA reads as TGCGCCAGCTTCCCCGGCGTCGGGGGAGGAAGGAACACCATATATTTT.